The source of this TCR beta chain is a study of blood T cell repertoires in COVID-19. Study as a whole: COVID-19 samples from acute and convalescent phases originated in the United States, Italy and Spain. T cells, B-cell-depleted T cells, or PBMCs provided the cDNA or gDNA that served as material.

The germline V gene encodes CDR1 SGHRS and CDR2 YFSETQ. V was cut by 4 bases and J by 6 bases, with 11 bases left in between. The CDR3 contains 14 residues. Authors' analysis steps: Scientists estimated how many nucleated cells there were by amplifying reference gene primers. Clones were read by immunoSEQ multiplex PCR, and TCRdb kept only the in-frame ones, dropping some. V and J calls and clone size are those listed in that table; D and trimming were worked out from the DNA. The profile shows about 270,000 clones, 65% to 85% of them singletons. The sequencing input was peripheral blood. The origin of this receptor is a man aged 80 or over with acute or convalescent COVID-19. J is TRBJ1-6 and V is TRBV5-1; no clear D. The chain's CDR3 is CASSHDIFNSPLHF. In DNA, the CDR3 is TGCGCCAGCAGCCATGACATATTTAATTCACCCCTCCACTTT.